This entry is about one TCR beta chain. The antigen is unknown. The data are from a study of PD-1 blockade in classical Hodgkin lymphoma. Study observations and caveats: Healthy donors reportedly exceeded newly diagnosed patients in baseline TCR diversity.

Time point given: cycle 4 day 1 (C4D1), after 6 weeks of nivolumab. All patients relapsed after autologous stem cell transplantation, and brentuximab vedotin exposure varied. Investigators obtained CD8+ T cells from thawed PBMCs by magnetic negative selection. The V end was cut by 4 bases, the J end by 4 bases, with 17 bases between. The CDR3 totals 16 residues. Germline CDR1 MDHEN, CDR2 SYDVKM. Produced via immunoSEQ multiplex PCR; TCRdb's table is partial and in-frame only. This sample has 4,000 or so clones, with about 62% found just once. Sequenced material: CD8+ T cells from blood, taken before the fourth cycle of nivolumab. The chain has TRBV28 and TRBJ2-1, with D tentatively TRBD1 (6 bases). This clonotype was sampled from a human donor with classical Hodgkin lymphoma. The CDR3 loop is CASSSRGPSIYNEQFF. CDR3 DNA: TGTGCCAGCAGTTCCAGGGGACCTTCGATATACAATGAGCAGTTCTTC. The whole variable domain, filled in from reference TRBV28 and TRBJ2-1, reads DVKVTQSSRYLVKRTGEKVFLECVQDMDHENMFWYRQDPGLGLRLIYFSYDVKMKEKGDIPEGYSVSREKKERFSLILESASTNQTSMYLCASSSRGPSIYNEQFFGPGTRLTVL.